These T cell receptor beta chains were read from a single sample in a study of radiotherapy plus CTLA-4 blockade in lung cancer. Using immunoSEQ multiplex PCR, the repertoire was profiled, and TCRdb retains in-frame clones only, with some absent. The table lists about 28,000 clones, around 79% of them singletons. The sequencing used peripheral blood, collected from a patient treated with radiotherapy plus ipilimumab. Receptors originate from a human donor with non-small cell lung cancer who had stable disease on radiotherapy plus ipilimumab. Both conserved end residues are part of each CDR3. D genes are given only for firm matches. Clone size appears in some rows only: once, few, many, or a class for an expanded clone.

v_gene,j_gene,abundance,d_gene,CDR3nt,CDR3aa
TRBV4-1,TRBJ2-6,.,.,TGCGCCAGCAGCCATCTAGGGACTGGGGCCAACGTCCTGACTTTC,CASSHLGTGANVLTF
TRBV11-1,TRBJ2-5,.,.,TGTGCCAGCAGCTCAGCCCAACTAGTAGTGGAGACCCAGTACTTC,CASSSAQLVVETQYF
TRBV18,TRBJ1-5,.,.,TGTGCCAGCTCACCCGGCATCTTAAAGGATCAGCCCCAGCATTTT,CASSPGILKDQPQHF
TRBV6-1,TRBJ2-3,few,.,TGTGCCAGCAGTGAACTTACCGGGGGCACAGATACGCAGTATTTT,CASSELTGGTDTQYF
TRBV30,TRBJ2-5,.,TRBD1,TGTGCCTGGGGGGGACAGGTGATTCAAGAGACCCAGTACTTC,CAWGGQVIQETQYF
TRBV6-1,TRBJ1-2,.,.,TGTGCCAGCAGTAGGGCCGTCTATGGCTACACCTTC,CASSRAVYGYTF
TRBV5-6,TRBJ2-6,.,TRBD1,TGTGCCAGCAGCTTGGAGACAGGGGGCTACTCTGGGGCCAACGTCCTGACTTTC,CASSLETGGYSGANVLTF
TRBV4-1,TRBJ1-5,few,.,TGCGCCAGCAGCCCATTGTCCGCCGATCAGCCCCAGCATTTT,CASSPLSADQPQHF
TRBV15,TRBJ2-1,.,.,TGTGCCACCAGCAGAAGGACCCCGCCGGAGCAGTTCTTC,CATSRRTPPEQFF
TRBV7-2,TRBJ2-3,.,TRBD1,TGTGCCAGCAGCTTAGTTTTCTGGGGGACAGGGGGCTCCACAGATACGCAGTATTTT,CASSLVFWGTGGSTDTQYF
TRBV15,TRBJ2-5,.,.,TGTGCCACCAGCAGAGCACGTCAGCAAGAGACCCAGTACTTC,CATSRARQQETQYF
TRBV9,TRBJ1-5,.,.,TGTGCCAGCAGCGTGGCAGGCGGGCAGCCCCAGCATTTT,CASSVAGGQPQHF
TRBV15,TRBJ1-5,.,.,TGTGCCACCAGCAGAAACCCAAATAGCAATCAGCCCCAGCATTTT,CATSRNPNSNQPQHF
TRBV6-5,TRBJ1-2,.,TRBD1,TGTGCCAGCAGTTACGGGACAGGAAATAACTATGGCTACACCTTC,CASSYGTGNNYGYTF
TRBV7-2,TRBJ1-3,.,.,TGTGCCAGCAGCTCCCCCCCGGCAGGGGCGGGTGGAAACACCATATATTTT,CASSSPPAGAGGNTIYF
TRBV4-3,TRBJ2-1,.,.,TGCGCCAGCAGCCAAAAGACAGCCTACAATGAGCAGTTCTTC,CASSQKTAYNEQFF
TRBV6-5,TRBJ2-5,few,.,TGTGCCAGCAGTTACGAGGGTGGCAGGGCAGAGACCCAGTACTTC,CASSYEGGRAETQYF
TRBV2,TRBJ1-4,.,.,TGTGCCAGCAGCGACATTAATGAAAAACTGTTTTTT,CASSDINEKLFF
TRBV6-7,TRBJ1-2,few,TRBD1,TGTGCCAGCAGTTACGTAACCGGGACAGGGGCTTATGGCTACACCTTC,CASSYVTGTGAYGYTF
TRBV4-3,TRBJ2-3,.,TRBD2,TGCGCCAGCAGCCGCAGGACTAGCGGGGGCACAGATACGCAGTATTTT,CASSRRTSGGTDTQYF
TRBV4-1,TRBJ2-1,.,.,TGCGCCAGCAGCCAGGGTCCGGCAGGGAATGAGCAGTTCTTC,CASSQGPAGNEQFF
TRBV19,TRBJ1-3,.,TRBD1,TGTGCCAGTAGTACCGGGACATGGGACAGGGACTTCGGAAACACCATATATTTT,CASSTGTWDRDFGNTIYF
TRBV5-5,TRBJ1-5,.,.,TGTGCCAGCAGCTTGAGGGCAGACAATAGCAATCAGCCCCAGCATTTT,CASSLRADNSNQPQHF
TRBV5-1,TRBJ1-1,.,TRBD1,TGCGCCAGCAGCTTGCAAGGACAGGGGGCGAACACTGAAGCTTTCTTT,CASSLQGQGANTEAFF
TRBV14,TRBJ1-1,.,TRBD1,TGTGCCAGCAAGACAGGGACTAACACTGAAGCTTTCTTT,CASKTGTNTEAFF
TRBV29-1,TRBJ1-2,once,.,TGCAGCGTTGATCTCCAGTCGCAAGGAGGCTACACCTTC,CSVDLQSQGGYTF
TRBV9,TRBJ2-7,once,.,TGTGCCAGCAGCGTAGAGACAGACTACGAGCAGTACTTC,CASSVETDYEQYF
TRBV5-8,TRBJ2-2,.,.,TGTGCCAGCAGCTTGGGAGGGGGCACCGGGGAGCTGTTTTTT,CASSLGGGTGELFF
TRBV7-3,TRBJ1-1,once,.,TGTGCCGGCAGCTTAATCGCGAACACTGAAGCTTTCTTT,CAGSLIANTEAFF
TRBV5-1,TRBJ1-3,.,TRBD1,TGCGCCAGCAGCCTAAACTCTATACAGGGGGCAAGAAGCACCATATATTTT,CASSLNSIQGARSTIYF
TRBV5-1,TRBJ2-3,.,TRBD2,TGCGCCAGCAGCCCCTCTAGCGGGGGGGGCTTATCGGATACGCAGTATTTT,CASSPSSGGGLSDTQYF
TRBV4-3,TRBJ1-6,few,TRBD1,TGCGCCAGCAGCCAAGATTCGGACAGGGATTCACCCCTCCACTTT,CASSQDSDRDSPLHF
TRBV9,TRBJ1-1,.,.,TGTGCCAGCAGCGTAGCGGCCTCGAACACTGAAGCTTTCTTT,CASSVAASNTEAFF
TRBV5-6,TRBJ1-3,.,TRBD1,TGTGCCAGCAGCTACGGGACAGGGGCTGGAAACACCATATATTTT,CASSYGTGAGNTIYF
TRBV6-1,TRBJ1-3,.,.,TGTGCCAGCAGCGAAGACATTTCTGGAAACACCATATATTTT,CASSEDISGNTIYF
TRBV11-3,TRBJ2-6,.,TRBD2,TGTGCCAGCAGCTTAGGGCGGACTAGCGGGGCTCCTGGGGCCAACGTTCTGACTTTC,CASSLGRTSGAPGANVLTF
TRBV9,TRBJ2-3,.,.,TGTGCCAGCAGCGTAGGGCTAGTCGCAGATACGCAGTATTTT,CASSVGLVADTQYF
TRBV29-1,TRBJ1-4,.,.,TGCAGCGTTGTGGAAGACCCTCTTAACAGTGGAAAACTGTTTTTT,CSVVEDPLNSGKLFF
TRBV5-1,TRBJ2-1,.,.,TGCGCCAGCAGCTTGAGGGACACTTTATATAATGAGCAGTTCTTC,CASSLRDTLYNEQFF
TRBV30,TRBJ2-1,.,TRBD2,TGTGCCTGGAGTCCTAGCGGAGGCTACAATGAGCAGTTCTTC,CAWSPSGGYNEQFF
TRBV19,TRBJ1-2,.,.,TGTGCCATATCCTTCGGCCCAAACTATGGCTACACCTTC,CAISFGPNYGYTF
TRBV9,TRBJ1-5,once,TRBD1,TGTGCCAGCAGCGAGGGACAGGGGAATAGCAATCAGCCCCAGCATTTT,CASSEGQGNSNQPQHF
TRBV5-1,TRBJ1-4,.,.,TGCGCCAGCAGCCGACAATTGGCAACTAATGAAAAACTGTTTTTT,CASSRQLATNEKLFF
TRBV19,TRBJ1-3,.,.,TGTGCCAGTACCGACCCGGGGAGCTCTGGAAACACCATATATTTT,CASTDPGSSGNTIYF
TRBV18,TRBJ2-2,.,.,TGTGCCAGCTCACCACGCTCACCGAACACCGGGGAGCTGTTTTTT,CASSPRSPNTGELFF
TRBV2,TRBJ1-4,.,TRBD1,TGTGCCAGCAGTTTATCCAGGGGGTTGAAGGCTAATGAAAAACTGTTTTTT,CASSLSRGLKANEKLFF
TRBV2,TRBJ2-3,.,.,TGTGCCAGCAGTCGAGGGGGAGCCACAGATACGCAGTATTTT,CASSRGGATDTQYF
TRBV10-3,TRBJ2-1,.,TRBD1,TGTGCCATCAGTGAGTCGGTGATGACAGGGGGTGATGAGCAGTTCTTC,CAISESVMTGGDEQFF
TRBV11-2,TRBJ2-5,.,.,TGTGCCAGCAGCTCACGGACGGGATTGGGGGAGACCCAGTACTTC,CASSSRTGLGETQYF
TRBV7-8,TRBJ1-2,.,.,TGTGCCAGCAGCTTAGGCACAGGCAACTATGGCTACACCTTC,CASSLGTGNYGYTF
TRBV10-3,TRBJ1-3,few,.,TGTGCCATCAGTCGTTCTGGAAACACCATATATTTT,CAISRSGNTIYF